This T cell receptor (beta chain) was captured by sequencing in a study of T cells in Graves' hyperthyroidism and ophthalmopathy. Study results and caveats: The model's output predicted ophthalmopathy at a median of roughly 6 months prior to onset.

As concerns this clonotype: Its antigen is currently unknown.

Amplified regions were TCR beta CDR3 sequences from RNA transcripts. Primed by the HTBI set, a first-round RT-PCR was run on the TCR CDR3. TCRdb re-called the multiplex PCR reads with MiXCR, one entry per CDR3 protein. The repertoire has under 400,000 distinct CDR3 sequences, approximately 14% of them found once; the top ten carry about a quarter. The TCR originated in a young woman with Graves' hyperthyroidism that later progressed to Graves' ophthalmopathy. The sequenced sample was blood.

CDR3 nucleotides: TGTGCCAGCAGCCGCTTACTTGAGACCCAGTACTTC. It is translated as CASSRLLETQYF. The chain carries TRBV7-8 and TRBJ2-5; no clear D. Germline V gene lookup returns CDR1 SGHVS and CDR2 FQNEAQ. V was clipped by 5 bases and J by 5 bases, with 9 bases between them. The CDR3 sequence is 12 residues long.